This T cell receptor beta chain was observed in a study of cytomegalovirus exposure and HLA in healthy donors (dated 2017 in TCRdb). With respect to the entire study: In an earlier analysis of approximately 500 of the donors, around 290 Gb of sequence data and about 110 million unique TCR beta sequences from 150 million to 200 million T cells were reported. Approximately 300 gigabases of sequencing data and 91 million or so unique TCR sequences made up an early release that covered fewer than 650 HLA-typed donors. The genetic ancestry cluster associated with self-reported Caucasian donors included about four fifths of the 300 to 450 genotyped donors. The study aimed to test whether cataloging public T cell receptors could reveal signatures of past pathogen exposure. The study used immunosequencing to profile the T cell repertoires of 666 subjects and linked those repertoires to cytomegalovirus serostatus. In addition to the first cohort of approximately 650 subjects, a separate validation cohort of 120 different subjects was used. The study combined high-throughput TCR immunosequencing, statistical association of individual TCRs with disease status, and machine learning to predict cytomegalovirus infection status. To study patterns of TCR occurrence, a later analysis re-analyzed previously published TCR beta repertoires from 550 to 800 donors and added high-resolution HLA genotyping. Rather than using new phenotypic data, the later analysis identified candidate immune exposures from TCR beta sequences and from how often those sequences occurred across donors. An earlier analysis of around 640 of the donors used high-throughput TCR beta sequencing to judge whether each TCR beta V gene segment behaved as functional or pseudogenic. Donor age, sex, ethnicity and CMV serostatus were collected together with the repertoire data. A later genetic analysis used genome-wide SNP genotypes for about three fifths of the 666 donors, treating that subset as a discovery cohort. Every discovery cohort repertoire had been produced on one sequencing platform. Both class I and class II loci were covered by HLA typing, at four-digit resolution. The number of typed donors differed by locus: 629-630 for A, B, C, DRB1 and DQB1; roughly 510 for DQA1; approximately 600 for DPA1; and approximately 450 for DPB1. Four or five DR-DQ haplotypes were handled as single units for association and clustering, since linkage in the cohort was strong. On average, around 240,000 unique TCR beta nucleotide sequences were sequenced per donor among roughly 430 genotyped donors of the cohort, with roughly 18% of those sequences being non-productive. Findings and caveats that apply to the study as a whole: Because some donors lacked HLA typing at each locus, the association tests relied only on the typed subset. A further reported finding was that TCR beta sequences accurately predicted the HLA-A and HLA-B alleles for most subjects in the first cohort. A group of highly shared sequence variants was considered likely to be a technical artifact of the sequencing pipeline. Because counts were too low, seventeen rarely observed V segments, including chromosome 9 orphons, were left out of the earlier analysis of a few hundred of the donors. According to a later analysis, parvovirus B19, influenza, CMV and Epstein-Barr virus appeared linked to several top co-occurrence clusters. This cohort had only TCR beta chains sequenced, and the lack of alpha or paired-chain data limited which features could be detected. In a later genetic analysis, a missense DCLRE1C variant was associated with V-gene and J-gene trimming of TCR beta chains, and the association was replicated in an independent cohort. Most TCR sequences were observed very rarely across donors, whereas some public TCRs were present in many individuals. In an earlier analysis of approximately 600 of the donors, most TCR beta V segments were observed in productive rearrangements about 90% or about 30% of the time, broadly matching IMGT annotations. At a false discovery rate of 0.05, a later analysis linked some 18,000 TCR beta sequences to specific HLA alleles. The 87-base-pair reads could not distinguish some IMGT-functional V segments, including TRBV6-2 and TRBV6-3, so those segments were excluded. It was suggested by the authors that the approach could potentially be generalized to other disease states and immunological phenotypes. A later genetic analysis reported fewer N-insertions in productive TCRs among donors in an Asian-associated ancestry cluster than the 666-donor mean. A later analysis found that TCR association rates varied across HLA loci, with DRB1 alleles showing the most associated TCRs and HLA-C alleles the fewest. A later analysis found that most CMV-associated TCR beta chains appeared HLA-restricted, with HLA associations seemingly driven largely by CMV exposure. In vitro tests confirmed that a few of the cytomegalovirus-associated TCR beta chains recognize cytomegalovirus antigens. A total of some 180 TCR beta chains were listed by the study as associated with cytomegalovirus. The classifier was reported to diagnose cytomegalovirus status with high specificity and sensitivity in both the original and validation cohorts. Linkage disequilibrium might explain the correlated functional status among segregating V segments, but an unknown experimental factor could not be excluded. A later analysis found that HLA-associated TCR beta chains were more clonally expanded and had lower generation probabilities than equally common non-associated chains. Assigning TCR associations to individual alleles was difficult when HLA alleles, especially DR and DQ, strongly co-occurred. Immune exposure information for the cohort was limited to CMV serostatus. The presence/absence analyses assumed that sequencing depth was roughly uniform across donors, and that assumption may not be true.

In total, approximately 690 healthy bone marrow donors made up the cohort. Cohort members were all nominally healthy when sampled, although unrecorded immune exposures were likely present. The donor was CMV seronegative and belonged to the group of around 400 seronegative cohort members. Each donor provided a peripheral blood sample, and peripheral blood mononuclear cells were used for TCR beta sequencing. Genomic DNA was extracted from the blood cell samples with the Qiagen DNeasy Blood Extraction Kit. The receptor library was made with the immunoSEQ multiplex PCR assay. A mixture of 60 forward primers for TCR Vbeta segments and 13 reverse primers for TCR Jbeta segments was used in the multiplex PCR. A multiplex PCR assay on genomic DNA amplified the CDR3 region of rearranged TCR beta genes. Amplified TCR beta libraries were sequenced as 87-base-pair reads on the Illumina HiSeq System. Turning to the authors' computational methods: In a later analysis, 77 million or so unique TCR beta chains were counted across the 690 or so repertoires, and roughly 11 million of these chains were shared by at least two donors. To remove PCR and sequencing errors, raw reads were error-corrected and collapsed into unique sequences using a nearest-neighbor algorithm that merged closely related sequences. Alignment of CDR3 sequences to IMGT reference sequences was used to assign V, D and J gene segments. Each retained sequence needed at least a six-nucleotide match to both a V gene segment and a J gene segment. A rearrangement counted as productive if the CDR3 had no stop codons and remained in frame with V and J, and every other rearrangement counted as non-productive. CDR3 was defined by IMGT convention, running from the second conserved V-encoded cysteine to the conserved J-encoded phenylalanine. In an earlier analysis of 550 to 650 of the donors, sequences lacking an unambiguous match to a single V gene segment were excluded. An earlier analysis of several hundred of the donors called V segments functional above 56.7% productive rearrangements and segregating when the between-donor standard deviation exceeded 5%. A statistical classification framework was built to diagnose cytomegalovirus status from the catalog of TCR beta chain sequences. In a later analysis, TCR nucleotide sequences were compared against IMGT/GENE-DB human TR gene sequences so that V and J genes could be assigned. Using the TCRdist pipeline, a later analysis assigned CDR3 sequences along with most-parsimonious VDJ recombination scenarios. In a later analysis, each TCR beta chain was defined by its CDR3 amino acid sequence together with its V-gene family, and reads lacking a unique V-gene family were excluded. In a later analysis, 500 to 650 highly shared, low-generation-probability nucleotide sequences were removed to address suspected cross-contamination and a sequencing artifact. A later analysis calculated a clonal expansion index for each public chain from normalized within-repertoire ranks of inferred template counts. In a later analysis, generation probabilities were computed using a VDJ recombination model fitted to out-of-frame rearrangements, and the results were checked against IGoR. Hypergeometric tests were used in a later analysis to score TCR-TCR, TCR-HLA and TCR-CMV co-occurrence, with a repertoire-size bias correction applied to the TCR pairs. False discovery rates were estimated in a later analysis by permuting HLA or CMV assignments 20 times. In a later analysis, co-occurring TCRs were grouped using DBSCAN, and TCRdist sequence similarity was added for clustering within HLA-allele-positive subsets. Repertoires with fewer than 30,000 or more than 120,000 public chains, plus five repertoires with anomalous nucleotide sharing, were excluded from co-occurrence clustering. This is the immuneACCESS table as TCRdb keeps it, with only in-frame sequences that have V and J called. A part of the clones is gone; compared with another copy, unresolved V genes explain less than half, and the rest is unexplained. D and trimming come from the DNA, and the V and J calls and clone size come from that table. Within this sample are about 250,000 clones, with 80% of them counted one time only. Of the sample, approximately 0.3% falls within the top ten clones.

Remarks on this clone: Its antigen is currently not known. It has no much larger one-base neighbor in the sample; base qualities were not kept.

Spanning cysteine to phenylalanine, the CDR3 consists of 15 amino acids. The sequence is cut down to CDR3 DNA, 45 bases in frame from base 1. The germline V gene yields SGDLS for CDR1 and YYNGEE for CDR2. V is pared back by 0 bases and J by 4 bases, with 13 bases lying between the germline termini. Sequenced material: PBMCs. This clonotype was sampled from a girl aged 2 to 10 in good health and CMV-seronegative. Rearrangement joined TRBV9 to TRBJ1-2; confidence is insufficient to name the D gene. The CDR3 in this case is CASSVGGQAVYGYTF. DNA sequence: TGTGCCAGCAGCGTAGGCGGGCAGGCCGTCTATGGCTACACCTTC.